A selection of T cell receptor beta chains follows, all from one sample in a study of blood T cell repertoires in COVID-19. Clones were read by immunoSEQ multiplex PCR, and TCRdb kept only the in-frame ones, dropping some. The sample yields 120,000 to 150,000 clones, around 83% seen once. Sequenced material: peripheral blood. The receptors come from a woman aged 50 to 65 in a cohort sampled during active or convalescent COVID-19. The CDR3 runs from the conserved cysteine through the conserved F or W. A D gene is named only where the DNA matches it firmly. A clone size is listed for some rows: how often the clone was seen (once, few, many), or a class if it is expanded.

NA	TRBV11-3	NA	TRBJ2-1	TGTGCCAGCAGCTTTCAAAGTGGGGGGGCAACGAATGAGCAGTTCTTC	CASSFQSGGATNEQFF
NA	TRBV5-6	NA	TRBJ1-3	TGTGCCAGCTCCACATCGGGACTGCTATACTCTGGAAACACCATATATTTT	CASSTSGLLYSGNTIYF
few	TRBV7-3	TRBD1	TRBJ1-6	TGTGCCAGCAGCCTTAGACAGGGGACTGATTCACCCCTCCACTTT	CASSLRQGTDSPLHF
NA	TRBV19	TRBD1	TRBJ2-1	TGTGCCAGTAGTGACCGGGACAGGAGTTATGGTGAGCAGTTCTTC	CASSDRDRSYGEQFF
NA	TRBV5-1	NA	TRBJ1-2	TGCGCCAGCAGCTTGAGCGGCTCCTCGAGCTACACCTTC	CASSLSGSSSYTF
few	TRBV15	NA	TRBJ2-1	TGTGCCACCAGCAGAGATTGGATGGGGGGGCCACATGATGAGCAGTTCTTC	CATSRDWMGGPHDEQFF
NA	TRBV6-5	NA	TRBJ2-2	TGTGCCAGCAGCGTACCGGGACTGAATTCCGGGGAGCTGTTTTTT	CASSVPGLNSGELFF
NA	TRBV2	TRBD2	TRBJ2-1	TGTGCCAGCAGTGTGTCCGTAGCGGGGGAACGGGAGCAGTTCTTC	CASSVSVAGEREQFF
NA	TRBV19	TRBD1	TRBJ1-2	TGTGCCAGTATGAAGGGGGCGAACTATGGCTACACCTTC	CASMKGANYGYTF
NA	TRBV27	NA	TRBJ1-1	TGTGCCAGCAGTCCAGAGGGGTGGGGGGACACTGAAGCTTTCTTT	CASSPEGWGDTEAFF
NA	TRBV6-6	NA	TRBJ1-2	TGTGCCAGCAGGGACACAGTGCCCCGCTATGGCTACACCTTC	CASRDTVPRYGYTF
NA	TRBV6-5	NA	TRBJ1-2	TGTGCCAGCAGTTCGACAGGAGAGGTCGGGGGCTACACCTTC	CASSSTGEVGGYTF
NA	TRBV9	NA	TRBJ1-6	TGTGCCAGCAGCGACTCGGGGCGGGGCTTCAATTCACCCCTCCACTTT	CASSDSGRGFNSPLHF
NA	TRBV3-1/TRBV3-2	NA	TRBJ1-2	TGTGCCAGCAGCCAAGGCCTCGGGATGGGGTATGGCTACACCTTC	CASSQGLGMGYGYTF
NA	TRBV25-1	NA	TRBJ1-2	TGTGCCAGCAGTGAAGAGACAGTCCTAGGCTACACCTTC	CASSEETVLGYTF
NA	TRBV6-5	TRBD1	TRBJ1-2	TGTGCCAGCAGTTCAGACGGGACAGGGGCTTTTCGAGGCTACACCTTC	CASSSDGTGAFRGYTF
NA	TRBV7-2	TRBD2	TRBJ2-7	TGTGCCAGCAGCTTACTCGGGGGACTAACCAACGAGCAGTACTTC	CASSLLGGLTNEQYF
few	TRBV12-5	NA	TRBJ1-1	TGTGCTAGTGGTTTGGGCTACAGTGGCACTGAAGCTTTCTTT	CASGLGYSGTEAFF
NA	TRBV2	TRBD1	TRBJ1-4	TGTGCCAGCAGTCTCTCCGGGACAGTCAATAATGAAAAACTGTTTTTT	CASSLSGTVNNEKLFF
NA	TRBV2	NA	TRBJ2-5	TGTGCCAGCAGTGCCAAGCACCCAATATCAGAGACCCAGTACTTC	CASSAKHPISETQYF
NA	TRBV19	NA	TRBJ1-2	TGTGCCAGTACCCCGGGCTATGGCTACACCTTC	CASTPGYGYTF
once	TRBV10-3	TRBD1	TRBJ1-6	TGTGCCATCAGTGAGTCGAGGGGGCCGGGGCATAATTCACCCCTCCACTTT	CAISESRGPGHNSPLHF
NA	TRBV7-2	TRBD2	TRBJ2-3	TGTGCCAGCAGCCTGACTAGCTCTTACACAGATACGCAGTATTTT	CASSLTSSYTDTQYF